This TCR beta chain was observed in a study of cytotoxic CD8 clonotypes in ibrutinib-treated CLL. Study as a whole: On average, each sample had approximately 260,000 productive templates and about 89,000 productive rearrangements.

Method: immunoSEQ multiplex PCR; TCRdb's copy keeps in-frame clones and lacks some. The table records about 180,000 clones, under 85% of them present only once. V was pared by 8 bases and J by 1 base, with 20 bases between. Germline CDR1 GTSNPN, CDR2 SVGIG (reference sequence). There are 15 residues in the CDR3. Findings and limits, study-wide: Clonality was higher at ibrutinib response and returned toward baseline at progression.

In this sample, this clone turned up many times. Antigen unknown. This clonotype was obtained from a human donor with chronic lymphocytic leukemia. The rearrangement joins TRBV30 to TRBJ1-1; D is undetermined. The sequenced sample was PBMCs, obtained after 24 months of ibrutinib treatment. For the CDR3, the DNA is TGTGCCCTCCTGCCCCTGGTACGCCGGAACACTGAAGCTTTCTTT. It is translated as CALLPLVRRNTEAFF. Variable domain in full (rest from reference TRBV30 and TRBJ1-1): SQTIHQWPATLVQPVGSPLSLECTVEGTSNPNLYWYRQAAGRGLQLLFYSVGIGQISSEVPQNLSASRPQDRQFILSSKKLLLSDSGFYLCALLPLVRRNTEAFFGQGTRLTVV.